Sequencing of this T cell receptor beta chain was carried out in a study of Graves' ophthalmopathy and Graves' hyperthyroidism. On the study more broadly: Calling hyperthyroidism stable required that no ophthalmopathy show up within 18 months of follow-up.

Establishment of the diagnosis relied upon clinical symptoms, serum thyroxine, TRAb, thyroid ultrasound and orbital computed tomography. RNA transcripts were the template, and TCR beta CDR3 regions were amplified from them. Investigators did first-round RT-PCR with HTBI primers, then second-round multiplex PCR. TCRdb re-analysed the multiplex PCR reads in MiXCR, keeping a single row per CDR3 protein. The sample has over a million distinct CDR3 sequences, 35% to 40% seen once; the top ten hold 11%. CDR3 length: 14 residues. J gave up 2 bases and V 10 bases, and 6 bases lay outside the gene matches. Looked up from germline, CDR1 is ENHRY and CDR2 is SYGVKD.

The sequence came from an adult man with Graves' hyperthyroidism. The sample taken for sequencing was peripheral blood or thyroid tissue (not recorded which). The gene calls are TRBV10-3 and TRBJ2-5, with 11 bases lining up with TRBD2. The CDR3 here is CASGTSGTQETQYF. The CDR3 coding sequence is TGTGCCAGCGGGACTAGCGGAACACAAGAGACCCAGTACTTC.